This T cell receptor (beta chain) was recovered during a study of STAT5B mutations in CD4+ large granular lymphocyte leukemia. Across the study: Among healthy controls, a particular HLA allele went with more CDR3 'QG' motifs.

This clone appeared once. The CDR3 extends over 14 amino acids. Germline assignment: CDR1 MNHEY and CDR2 SVGAGI. The germline V and J ends were trimmed by 5 bases and 1 base, with 8 bases remaining between them. This was a survey-level run. Sequencing used immunoSEQ multiplex PCR; TCRdb keeps in-frame clones, though not all of them. The sample has around 35,000 clones; roughly 87% are singletons. Source material: CD4+ T cells from blood buffy coats. The TCR comes from a human donor in good health. The chain has TRBV6-5 and TRBJ2-2, with D possibly matching TRBD1 (5 bases). The CDR3 DNA reads as TGTGCCAGCAGTCCCAGGGAGAACACCGGGGAGCTGTTTTTT. Amino acid sequence: CASSPRENTGELFF.